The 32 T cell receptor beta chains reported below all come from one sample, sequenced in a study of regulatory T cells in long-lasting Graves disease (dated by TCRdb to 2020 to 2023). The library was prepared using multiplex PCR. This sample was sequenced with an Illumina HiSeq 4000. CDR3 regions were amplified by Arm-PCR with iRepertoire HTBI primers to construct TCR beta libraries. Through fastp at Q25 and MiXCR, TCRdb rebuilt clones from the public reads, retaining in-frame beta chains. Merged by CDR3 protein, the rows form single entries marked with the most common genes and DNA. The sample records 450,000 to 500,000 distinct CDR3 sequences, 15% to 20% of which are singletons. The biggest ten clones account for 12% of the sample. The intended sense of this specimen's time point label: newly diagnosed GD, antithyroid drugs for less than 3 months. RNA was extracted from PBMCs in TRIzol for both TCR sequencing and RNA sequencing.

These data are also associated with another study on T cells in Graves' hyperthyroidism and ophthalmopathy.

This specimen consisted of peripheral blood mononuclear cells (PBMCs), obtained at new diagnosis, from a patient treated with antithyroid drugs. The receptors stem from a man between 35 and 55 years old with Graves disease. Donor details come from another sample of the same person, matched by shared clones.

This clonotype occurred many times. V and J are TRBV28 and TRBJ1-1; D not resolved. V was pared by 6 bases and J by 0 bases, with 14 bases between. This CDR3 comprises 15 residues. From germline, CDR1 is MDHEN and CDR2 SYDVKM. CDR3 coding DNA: TGTGCCAGCAGCGGGAGGCGGCGGATGAACACTGAAGCTTTCTTT. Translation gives CASSGRRRMNTEAFF.

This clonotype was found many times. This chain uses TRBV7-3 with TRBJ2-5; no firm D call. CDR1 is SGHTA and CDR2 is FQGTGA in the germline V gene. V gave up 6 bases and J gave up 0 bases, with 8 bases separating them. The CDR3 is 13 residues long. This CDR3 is CASSSSYQETQYF. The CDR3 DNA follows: TGTGCCAGCAGTAGTAGCTACCAAGAGACCCAGTACTTC.

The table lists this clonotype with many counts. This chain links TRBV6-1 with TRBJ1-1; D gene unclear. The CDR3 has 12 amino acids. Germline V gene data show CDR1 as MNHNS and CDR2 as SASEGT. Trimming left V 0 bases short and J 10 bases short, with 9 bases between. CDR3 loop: CASSEAGDVAFF. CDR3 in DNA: TGTGCCAGCAGTGAAGCTGGGGATGTAGCTTTCTTT.

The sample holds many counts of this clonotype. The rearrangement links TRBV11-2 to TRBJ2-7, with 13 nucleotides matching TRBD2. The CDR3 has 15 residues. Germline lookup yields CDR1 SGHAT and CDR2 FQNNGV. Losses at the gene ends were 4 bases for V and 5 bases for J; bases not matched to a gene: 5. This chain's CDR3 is CASSSWTSGSDEQYF. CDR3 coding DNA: TGTGCCAGCAGCTCCTGGACTAGCGGGAGTGACGAGCAGTACTTC.

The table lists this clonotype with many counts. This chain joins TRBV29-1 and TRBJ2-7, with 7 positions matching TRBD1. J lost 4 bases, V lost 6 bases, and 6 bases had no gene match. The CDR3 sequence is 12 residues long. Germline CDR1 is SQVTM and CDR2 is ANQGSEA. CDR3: CSVTGQDYEQYF. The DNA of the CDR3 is TGCAGCGTGACCGGACAGGATTACGAGCAGTACTTC.

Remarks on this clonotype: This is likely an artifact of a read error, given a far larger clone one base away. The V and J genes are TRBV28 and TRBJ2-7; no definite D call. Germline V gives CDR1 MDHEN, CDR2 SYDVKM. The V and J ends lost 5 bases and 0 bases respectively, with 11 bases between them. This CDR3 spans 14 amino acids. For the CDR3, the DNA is TGTGCCAGCAGTGAACGGATTAGCTCCTACGAGCAGTACTTC. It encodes CASSERISSYEQYF.

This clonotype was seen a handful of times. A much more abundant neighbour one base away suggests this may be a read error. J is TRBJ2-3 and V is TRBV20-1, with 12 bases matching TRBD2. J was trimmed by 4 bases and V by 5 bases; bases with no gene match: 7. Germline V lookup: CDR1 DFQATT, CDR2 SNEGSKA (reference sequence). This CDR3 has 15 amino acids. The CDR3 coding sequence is TGCAGTGCTGGGCCCACTAGCGGGGGGTCAGATACGCAGTATTTT. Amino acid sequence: CSAGPTSGGSDTQYF.

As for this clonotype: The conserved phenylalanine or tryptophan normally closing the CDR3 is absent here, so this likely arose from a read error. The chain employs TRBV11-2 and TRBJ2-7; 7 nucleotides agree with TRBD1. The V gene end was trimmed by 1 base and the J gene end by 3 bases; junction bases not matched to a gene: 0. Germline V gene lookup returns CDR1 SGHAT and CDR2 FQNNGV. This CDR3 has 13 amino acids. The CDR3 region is CASSLGTGYEQYL. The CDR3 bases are TGTGCCAGCAGCTTAGGGACAGGCTACGAGCAGTACTTA.

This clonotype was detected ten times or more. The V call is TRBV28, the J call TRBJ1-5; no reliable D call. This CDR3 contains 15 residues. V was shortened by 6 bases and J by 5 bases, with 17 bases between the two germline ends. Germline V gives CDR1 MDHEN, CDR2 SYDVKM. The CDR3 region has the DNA TGTGCCAGCAGCCCCTTTGGAGGGCCTCATCAGCCCCAGCATTTT. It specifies CASSPFGGPHQPQHF.

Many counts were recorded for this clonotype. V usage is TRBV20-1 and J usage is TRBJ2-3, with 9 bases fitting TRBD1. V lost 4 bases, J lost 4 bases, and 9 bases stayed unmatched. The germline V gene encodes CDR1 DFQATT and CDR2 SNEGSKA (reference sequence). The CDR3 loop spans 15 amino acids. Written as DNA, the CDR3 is TGCAGTGCTAACCGGGACAGGGCTTTGGCAGATACGCAGTATTTT. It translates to CSANRDRALADTQYF.

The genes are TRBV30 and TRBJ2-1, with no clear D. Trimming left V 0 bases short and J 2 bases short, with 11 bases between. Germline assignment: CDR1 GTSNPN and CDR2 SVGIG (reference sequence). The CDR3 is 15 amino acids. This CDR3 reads CAWSVGSSPYNEQFF. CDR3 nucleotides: TGTGCCTGGAGTGTAGGGTCGAGTCCCTACAATGAGCAGTTCTTC.

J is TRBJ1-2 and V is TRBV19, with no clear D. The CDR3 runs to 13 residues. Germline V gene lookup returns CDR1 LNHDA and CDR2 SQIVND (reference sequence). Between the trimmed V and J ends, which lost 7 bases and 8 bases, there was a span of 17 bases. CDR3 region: CASTPTWTGGYTF. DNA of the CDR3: TGTGCCAGTACCCCAACATGGACGGGAGGCTACACCTTC. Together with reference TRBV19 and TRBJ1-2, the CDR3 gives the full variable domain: DGGITQSPKYLFRKEGQNVTLSCEQNLNHDAMYWYRQDPGQGLRLIYYSQIVNDFQKGDIAEGYSVSREKKESFPLTVTSAQKNPTAFYLCASTPTWTGGYTFGSGTRLTVV.

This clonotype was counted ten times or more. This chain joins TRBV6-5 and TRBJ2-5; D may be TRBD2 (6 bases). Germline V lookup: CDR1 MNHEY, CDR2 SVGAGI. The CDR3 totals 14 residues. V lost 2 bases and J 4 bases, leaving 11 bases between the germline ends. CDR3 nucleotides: TGTGCCAGCAGTTACGGACTATCTCCAGAGACCCAGTACTTC. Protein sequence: CASSYGLSPETQYF.

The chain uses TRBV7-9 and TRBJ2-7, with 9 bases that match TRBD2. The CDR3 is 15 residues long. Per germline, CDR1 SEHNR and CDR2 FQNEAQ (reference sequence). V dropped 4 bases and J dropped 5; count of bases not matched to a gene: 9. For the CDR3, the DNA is TGTGCCAGCAGCTCCTTTCCTAGCGGGATTGACGAGCAGTACTTC. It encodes CASSSFPSGIDEQYF.

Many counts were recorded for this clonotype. The chain's CDR3 is CASSEDGDRPDTQYF. The CDR3 DNA sequence: TGTGCCAGCAGTGAAGATGGGGATCGCCCCGATACGCAGTATTTT. This chain joins TRBV6-1 and TRBJ2-3, with D uncertain. With 1 base removed from V and 6 bases from J, the gap between germline ends came to 14 bases. Germline V gene sequence: CDR1 MNHNS, CDR2 SASEGT. This CDR3 spans 15 amino acids.

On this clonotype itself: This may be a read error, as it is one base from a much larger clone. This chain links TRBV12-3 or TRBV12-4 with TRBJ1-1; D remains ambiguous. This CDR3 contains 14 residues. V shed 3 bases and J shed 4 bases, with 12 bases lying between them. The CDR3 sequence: CASSLERTGTEAFF. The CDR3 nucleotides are TGTGCCAGCAGTTTGGAGCGGACCGGCACTGAAGCTTTCTTT.

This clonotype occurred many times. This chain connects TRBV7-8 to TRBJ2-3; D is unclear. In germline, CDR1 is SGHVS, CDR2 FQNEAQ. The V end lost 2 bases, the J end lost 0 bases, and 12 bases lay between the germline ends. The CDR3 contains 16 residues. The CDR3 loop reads CASSLSVSLSTDTQYF. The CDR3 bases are TGTGCCAGCAGCTTATCGGTGTCACTTAGCACAGATACGCAGTATTTT.

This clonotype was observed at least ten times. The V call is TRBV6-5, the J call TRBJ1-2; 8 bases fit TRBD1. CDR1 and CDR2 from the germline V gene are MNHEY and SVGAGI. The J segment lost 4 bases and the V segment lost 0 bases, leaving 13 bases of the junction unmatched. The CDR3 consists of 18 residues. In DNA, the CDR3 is TGTGCCAGCAGTTACTCGAGGACGGACAGGGTTTATTTCTATGGCTACACCTTC. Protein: CASSYSRTDRVYFYGYTF.

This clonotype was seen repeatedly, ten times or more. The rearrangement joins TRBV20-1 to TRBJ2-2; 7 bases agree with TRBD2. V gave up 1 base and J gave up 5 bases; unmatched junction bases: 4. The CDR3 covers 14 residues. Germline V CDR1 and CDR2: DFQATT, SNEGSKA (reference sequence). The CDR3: CSARAGGGTGELFF. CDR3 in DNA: TGCAGTGCTAGAGCGGGGGGAGGGACCGGGGAGCTGTTTTTT.

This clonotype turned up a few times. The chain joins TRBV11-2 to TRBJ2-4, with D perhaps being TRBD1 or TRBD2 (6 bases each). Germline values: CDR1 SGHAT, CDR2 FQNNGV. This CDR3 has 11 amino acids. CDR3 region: CSGGHGDIQYF. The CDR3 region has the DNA TGTTCCGGGGGCCACGGGGACATTCAGTACTTC. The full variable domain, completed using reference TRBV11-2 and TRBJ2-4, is EAGVAQSPRYKIIEKRQSVAFWCNPISGHATLYWYQQILGQGPKLLIQFQNNGVVDDSQLPKDRFSAERLKGVDSTLKIQPAKLEDSAVYLCSGGHGDIQYFGAGTRLSVL.

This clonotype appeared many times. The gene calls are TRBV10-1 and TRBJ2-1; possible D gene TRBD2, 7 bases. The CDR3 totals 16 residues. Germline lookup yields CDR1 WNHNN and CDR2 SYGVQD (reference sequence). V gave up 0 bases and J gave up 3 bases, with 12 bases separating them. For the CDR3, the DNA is TGCGCCAGCAGTGAGTCGCGGGGGCCGAACTACAATGAGCAGTTCTTC. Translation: CASSESRGPNYNEQFF.

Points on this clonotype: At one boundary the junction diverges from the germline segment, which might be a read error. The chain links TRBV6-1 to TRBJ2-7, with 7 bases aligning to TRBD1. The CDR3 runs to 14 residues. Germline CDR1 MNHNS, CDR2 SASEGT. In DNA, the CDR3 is TGCGCCAGCAGCCAAGAGGGGGCCAATTACGAGCAGTACTTC. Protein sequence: CASSQEGANYEQYF.

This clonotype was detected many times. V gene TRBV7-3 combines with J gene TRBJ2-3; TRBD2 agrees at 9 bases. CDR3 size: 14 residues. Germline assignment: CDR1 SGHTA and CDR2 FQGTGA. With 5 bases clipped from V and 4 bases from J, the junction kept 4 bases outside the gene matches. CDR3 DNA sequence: TGTGCCAGCAGCCGGCTAGCGGGACCAGATACGCAGTATTTT. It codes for CASSRLAGPDTQYF.

CDR3 in DNA: TGCGCCAGCAGCTGGGGGACAGGGGGGAATTCACCCCTCCACTTT. This sequence encodes CASSWGTGGNSPLHF. This chain links TRBV5-1 with TRBJ1-6, with 11 bases matching TRBD1. This CDR3 comprises 15 residues. V trimming: 3 bases; J trimming: 7 bases; junction bases outside the gene matches: 3. Germline V CDR1 and CDR2: SGHRS, YFSETQ. The variable domain in full, with the rest retrieved from reference TRBV5-1 and TRBJ1-6, is KAGVTQTPRYLIKTRGQQVTLSCSPISGHRSVSWYQQTPGQGLQFLFEYFSETQRNKGNFPGRFSGRQFSNSRSEMNVSTLELGDSALYLCASSWGTGGNSPLHFGNGTRLTVT.

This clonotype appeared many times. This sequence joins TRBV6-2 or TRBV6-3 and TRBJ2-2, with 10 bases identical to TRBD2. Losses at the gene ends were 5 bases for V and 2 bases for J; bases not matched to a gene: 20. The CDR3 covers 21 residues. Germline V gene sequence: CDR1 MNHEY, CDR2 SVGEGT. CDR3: CASSERPLGLAGASNTGELFF. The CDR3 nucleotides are TGTGCCAGCAGTGAACGACCGTTGGGGCTAGCGGGAGCGAGTAACACCGGGGAGCTGTTTTTT.

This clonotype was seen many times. CDR3 sequence (DNA): TGTGCCAGCAGTGGAGACAGGGAAGGACACGAGCAGTACTTC. It yields the protein CASSGDREGHEQYF. The chain recombines TRBV28 with TRBJ2-7; the match to TRBD1 covers 7 bases. This CDR3 region has 14 residues. Germline CDR1 is MDHEN and CDR2 is SYDVKM. The ends lost 5 bases at V and 5 bases at J; junction bases unmatched: 9.

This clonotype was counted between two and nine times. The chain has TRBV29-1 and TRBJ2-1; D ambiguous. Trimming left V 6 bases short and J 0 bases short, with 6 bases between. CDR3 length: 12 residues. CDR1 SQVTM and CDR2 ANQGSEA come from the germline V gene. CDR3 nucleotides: TGCAGCGTGCAGAGCTCCTACAATGAGCAGTTCTTC. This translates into CSVQSSYNEQFF.

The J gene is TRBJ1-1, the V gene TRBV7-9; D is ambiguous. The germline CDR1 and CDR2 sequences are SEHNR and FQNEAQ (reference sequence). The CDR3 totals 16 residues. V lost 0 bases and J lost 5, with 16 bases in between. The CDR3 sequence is CASSLATARVGTEAFF. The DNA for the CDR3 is TGTGCCAGCAGCTTAGCCACAGCCCGTGTGGGGACTGAAGCTTTCTTT.

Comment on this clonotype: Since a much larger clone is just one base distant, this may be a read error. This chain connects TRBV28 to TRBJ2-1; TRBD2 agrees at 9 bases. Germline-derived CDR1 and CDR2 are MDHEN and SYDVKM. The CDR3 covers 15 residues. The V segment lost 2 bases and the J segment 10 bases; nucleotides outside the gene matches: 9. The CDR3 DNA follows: TGTGCCAGCAGTTTAGAGGGGCGGGGGGGCTACGAGCAGTTCTTC. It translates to CASSLEGRGGYEQFF.

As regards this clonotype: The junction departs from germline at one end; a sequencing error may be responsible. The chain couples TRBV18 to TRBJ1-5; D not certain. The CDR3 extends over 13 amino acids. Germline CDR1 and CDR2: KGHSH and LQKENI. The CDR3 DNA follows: TGTGCCAGCCCACCACAGAGCAATCAGCCCCAGCATTTT. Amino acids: CASPPQSNQPQHF.

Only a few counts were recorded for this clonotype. The CDR3 loop is CATSDEGSWSSGANVLTF. CDR3 in DNA: TGTGCCACCAGTGATGAAGGCAGCTGGTCCTCTGGGGCCAACGTCCTGACTTTC. The chain employs TRBV24-1 and TRBJ2-6, with D unclear. V gave up 3 bases and J gave up 0 bases, with 14 bases separating them. In germline, CDR1 is KGHDR, CDR2 SFDVKD. CDR3 size: 18 residues.

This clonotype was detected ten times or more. CDR3 amino acids: CASSQGGGIPFRAQYF. Here the CDR3 DNA reads TGTGCCAGCAGCCAAGGAGGCGGGATACCCTTCCGGGCCCAGTACTTC. The gene calls are TRBV7-2 and TRBJ2-5; possibly TRBD2 for D (6 bases). This CDR3 comprises 16 residues. The V end was cut by 5 bases, the J end by 9 bases, with 25 bases between. Germline loops: CDR1 SGHTA, CDR2 FQGNSA.